This passage covers 30 T cell receptor beta chains from one sample sequenced in a study of shared clonotypes between healthy human individuals (dated by TCRdb to the early 2020s). Receptor libraries were prepared by the immunoSEQ multiplex PCR assay. TCRdb holds this immuneACCESS table with in-frame rearrangements only. Some clones are missing; in checked studies, unresolved V genes explain under half, and the rest has no known cause. For this sample the table gives roughly 2.6 million clones, of which about 92% were detected only once. The ten largest clonotypes hold about 0.13% of the sample. The sequencing input was naive CD4+ T cells sorted from blood. The cell subset or site label for this specimen denotes: CD45RA+ positively selected. The receptors derive from a man aged 18 to 29 in good health.

The V gene is TRBV7-2, the J gene TRBJ1-1, with D possibly being TRBD1 (6 bases). Trimming took off 5 bases at V and 3 bases at J, with 10 bases between the two ends. Per germline, CDR1 SGHTA and CDR2 FQGNSA. The CDR3 consists of 13 residues. The CDR3 nucleotides read TGTGCCAGCAGCCAACAGGGCCACACTGAAGCTTTCTTT. Translation gives CASSQQGHTEAFF. The full variable domain, its missing parts supplied by reference TRBV7-2 and TRBJ1-1, is GAGVSQSPSNKVTEKGKDVELRCDPISGHTALYWYRQSLGQGLEFLIYFQGNSAPDKSGLPSDRFSAERTGGSVSTLTIQRTQQEDSAVYLCASSQQGHTEAFFGQGTRLTVV.

This sequence joins TRBV7-9 and TRBJ2-2; tentative D call: TRBD2 (5 bases). This CDR3 is 19 amino acids long. V was pared by 6 bases and J by 1 base, with 24 bases between. Germline values: CDR1 SEHNR, CDR2 FQNEAQ (reference sequence). The CDR3 coding sequence is TGTGCCAGCAGTCGCCTATCCCCGGGGTTAACCATGAACACCGGGGAGCTGTTTTTT. The encoded protein is CASSRLSPGLTMNTGELFF.

CDR3 amino acids: CASSLEGTTHDTQYF. In nucleotides, the CDR3 is TGCGCCAGCAGCTTGGAGGGCACCACCCACGATACGCAGTATTTT. The gene calls are TRBV5-1 and TRBJ2-3; no clear D gene. V shed 0 bases and J shed 6 bases, with 14 bases lying between them. The germline V gene encodes CDR1 SGHRS and CDR2 YFSETQ. The length of the CDR3 is 15 residues.

This clone occurred once. The chain combines TRBV7-2 with TRBJ1-5; D unclear. The CDR3 is 14 residues long. V was cut by 1 base and J by 5 bases, with 9 bases left in between. The germline CDR1 and CDR2 sequences are SGHTA and FQGNSA. The CDR3 here is CASSLDPLHQPQHF. The CDR3 DNA reads TGTGCCAGCAGCTTAGATCCTCTGCATCAGCCCCAGCATTTT.

This clone turned up a few times. This rearrangement joins TRBV19 to TRBJ2-3; D unresolved. V was trimmed by 2 bases and J by 2 bases, leaving 2 bases between them. The CDR3 covers 12 residues. Germline V gene data show CDR1 as LNHDA and CDR2 as SQIVND (reference sequence). CDR3 sequence (DNA): TGTGCCAGTAGTATAAACACAGATACGCAGTATTTT. Encoded protein: CASSINTDTQYF.

The chain has TRBV15 and TRBJ2-1, with D uncertain. The CDR3 extends over 13 amino acids. Trimming pared 4 bases from V and 7 bases from J, leaving 11 bases between. Germline lookup yields CDR1 LNHNV and CDR2 YYDKDF (reference sequence). The CDR3 DNA reads as TGTGCCACCAGCAATCGGATCCAAAATGAGCAGTTCTTC. Residues: CATSNRIQNEQFF.

In its sample, this clone was seen once. The chain joins TRBV4-3 to TRBJ1-1; TRBD1 is a possible D gene (6 bases). The CDR3 covers 16 residues. Between the trimmed V and J ends, which lost 1 base and 1 base, there was a span of 13 bases. Germline V gene lookup returns CDR1 LGHNA and CDR2 YSLEER. This CDR3 reads CASSQAGRGENTEAFF. The CDR3 DNA sequence: TGCGCCAGCAGCCAAGCGGGGAGGGGGGAGAACACTGAAGCTTTCTTT.

Turning to this clone: This specimen includes other DNA sequences encoding the same CDR3. V gene TRBV18 combines with J gene TRBJ2-7; D not resolved. The V end was cut by 2 bases, the J end by 3 bases, with 5 bases between. This CDR3 is 12 amino acids long. The V gene's germline CDR1 is KGHSH and CDR2 LQKENI. As DNA, the CDR3 is TGTGCCAGCTCACCAAACATCTACGAGCAGTACTTC. Its protein product is CASSPNIYEQYF.

The chain links TRBV10-2 to TRBJ2-5, with D unresolved. Between the trimmed V and J ends, which lost 3 bases and 7 bases, there was a span of 9 bases. Germline loops: CDR1 WSHSY, CDR2 SAAADI. This CDR3 is built from 12 residues. Here the CDR3 reads CASSDAPLTQYF. The CDR3 bases are TGCGCCAGCAGTGACGCCCCGCTGACCCAGTACTTC.

Concerning this clone itself: The sample holds other DNA sequences that translate to the same CDR3. This rearrangement joins TRBV5-4 to TRBJ2-5, with D maybe TRBD2 (6 bases). Trimming removed 0 bases at V and 4 bases at J, with 10 bases between. The CDR3 is 14 amino acids. Germline V gives CDR1 SGHNT, CDR2 YYREEE (reference sequence). The CDR3 region is CASSLAGVRETQYF. CDR3 bases: TGTGCCAGCAGCTTGGCGGGGGTCCGAGAGACCCAGTACTTC.

J is TRBJ1-2 and V is TRBV30, with 10 bases aligning to TRBD1. Germline values: CDR1 GTSNPN, CDR2 SVGIG (reference sequence). This CDR3 is 16 amino acids long. The J segment lost 3 bases and the V segment lost 4 bases, leaving 11 bases of the junction unmatched. DNA of the CDR3: TGTGCCTGGAATATATTTCCCGGGACAGGGGACTATGGCTACACCTTC. Translated, it gives CAWNIFPGTGDYGYTF. The complete variable domain, with remaining parts taken from reference TRBV30 and TRBJ1-2, reads SQTIHQWPATLVQPVGSPLSLECTVEGTSNPNLYWYRQAAGRGLQLLFYSVGIGQISSEVPQNLSASRPQDRQFILSSKKLLLSDSGFYLCAWNIFPGTGDYGYTFGSGTRLTVV.

This clone was observed a few times. The rearrangement uses TRBV9 and TRBJ1-1; D unclear. Germline-derived CDR1 and CDR2 are SGDLS and YYNGEE. V was clipped by 0 bases and J by 4 bases, with 7 bases between them. The CDR3 runs to 13 residues. The chain's CDR3 is CASSVEWGTEAFF. The CDR3 nucleotides are TGTGCCAGCAGCGTAGAGTGGGGCACTGAAGCTTTCTTT. Full variable domain (outside the CDR3, taken from reference TRBV9 and TRBJ1-1): DSGVTQTPKHLITATGQRVTLRCSPRSGDLSVYWYQQSLDQGLQFLIQYYNGEERAKGNILERFSAQQFPDLHSELNLSSLELGDSALYFCASSVEWGTEAFFGQGTRLTVV.

The chain is built from TRBV5-8 and TRBJ2-5, with 10 bases identical to TRBD2. The CDR3 is 16 residues long. In germline, CDR1 is SGHTS, CDR2 YDEGEE. The V and J ends lost 0 bases and 1 base, in that order; junction bases with no gene match: 3. CDR3 in amino acids: CASSLARLAGQETQYF. CDR3 nucleotides: TGTGCCAGCAGCTTGGCCAGACTAGCGGGCCAAGAGACCCAGTACTTC. Based on the CDR3 plus reference TRBV5-8 and TRBJ2-5, the full variable domain is EAGVTQSPTHLIKTRGQQATLRCSPISGHTSVYWYQQALGLGLQFLLWYDEGEERNRGNFPPRFSGRQFPNYSSELNVNALELEDSALYLCASSLARLAGQETQYFGPGTRLLVL.

The chain carries TRBV18 and TRBJ1-2; D gene unclear. CDR3 length equals 15 residues. CDR1 is KGHSH and CDR2 is LQKENI in the germline V gene. V lost 3 bases and J 0 bases, leaving 11 bases between the germline ends. The CDR3 protein is CASSPEGQANYGYTF. The CDR3 nucleotides read TGTGCCAGCTCACCGGAGGGCCAGGCTAACTATGGCTACACCTTC.

The chain uses TRBV4-3 and TRBJ2-7, with 9 bases identical to TRBD2. CDR3 length: 16 amino acids. Germline trimming cut 4 bases from V and 0 bases from J; bases unmatched to any gene: 7. CDR1 and CDR2 from the germline V gene are LGHNA and YSLEER. CDR3 residues: CASSRGLASGSYEQYF. For the CDR3, the DNA is TGCGCCAGCAGCCGGGGACTAGCATCTGGCTCCTACGAGCAGTACTTC.

The genes are TRBV27 and TRBJ2-6, with no clear D. Deletions cut 5 bases from V and 1 base from J, with 9 bases between. This CDR3 contains 15 residues. Per the germline V gene, CDR1 is MNHEY and CDR2 is SMNVEV (reference sequence). The DNA of the CDR3 is TGTGCCAGCAGTCTAAGGATATCTGGGGCCAACGTCCTGACTTTC. Translated, it gives CASSLRISGANVLTF.

In this sample, this clone turned up once. V usage is TRBV6-5 and J usage is TRBJ2-2; TRBD1 aligns across 9 bases. The V and J ends lost 1 base and 5 bases, in that order; junction bases with no gene match: 5. Germline-derived CDR1 and CDR2 are MNHEY and SVGAGI. This CDR3 has 16 residues. CDR3 in amino acids: CASSYLDRGGTGELFF. The DNA of the CDR3 is TGTGCCAGCAGTTACTTGGACAGGGGCGGGACCGGGGAGCTGTTTTTT.

The rearrangement joins TRBV5-6 to TRBJ2-5; 7 nucleotides line up with TRBD2. CDR3 length equals 16 residues. Per germline, CDR1 SGHDT and CDR2 YYEEEE. V was pared by 4 bases and J by 1 base, with 10 bases of the junction left unmatched. CDR3 sequence (DNA): TGTGCCAGCAGCCAACCTTTCCGGACTAGCCAAGAGACCCAGTACTTC. Its translation: CASSQPFRTSQETQYF. The whole variable domain, remainder taken from reference TRBV5-6 and TRBJ2-5, is DAGVTQSPTHLIKTRGQQVTLRCSPKSGHDTVSWYQQALGQGPQFIFQYYEEEERQRGNFPDRFSGHQFPNYSSELNVNALLLGDSALYLCASSQPFRTSQETQYFGPGTRLLVL.

The CDR3: CASSRGQGAETQYF. CDR3 coding DNA: TGTGCCAGCAGCCGAGGACAGGGGGCAGAGACCCAGTACTTC. The rearrangement links TRBV5-5 to TRBJ2-5; 11 nucleotides align to TRBD1. Germline trimming cut 4 bases from V and 4 bases from J; bases unmatched to any gene: 3. The CDR3 loop spans 14 amino acids. Germline CDR1 and CDR2: SGHKS and YYEKEE (reference sequence).

This sequence joins TRBV5-5 and TRBJ1-5; TRBD1 agrees at 7 bases. V gave up 0 bases and J gave up 2 bases; unmatched junction bases: 2. Germline V gene sequence: CDR1 SGHKS, CDR2 YYEKEE (reference sequence). The CDR3 is 15 amino acids. The DNA of the CDR3 is TGTGCCAGCAGCTTGGGACAGGGAGGCAATCAGCCCCAGCATTTT. Translating it yields CASSLGQGGNQPQHF.

The genes are TRBV25-1 and TRBJ2-7; 8 positions agree with TRBD1. CDR1 is MGHDK, CDR2 SYGVNS, per germline. Losses at the gene ends were 4 bases for V and 1 base for J; bases not matched to a gene: 12. The CDR3 is 17 amino acids. For the CDR3, the DNA is TGTGCCAGCAGTGTATCCCGACAGGGGTTAGGTTCCTACGAGCAGTACTTC. The encoded protein is CASSVSRQGLGSYEQYF.

This sequence joins TRBV27 and TRBJ1-4; a weak D match, TRBD1 (5 bases). Germline-derived CDR1 and CDR2 are MNHEY and SMNVEV (reference sequence). Trimming removed 2 bases from V and 4 bases from J, with 8 bases in between. The CDR3 has 14 amino acids. The CDR3 nucleotides read TGTGCCAGCAGTTTAAACAGGATTAATGAAAAACTGTTTTTT. Residues: CASSLNRINEKLFF.

The V and J genes are TRBV5-4 and TRBJ2-2, with TRBD2 identical over 9 bases. CDR1 is SGHNT and CDR2 is YYREEE in the germline V gene (reference sequence). The CDR3 totals 15 residues. V shed 5 bases and J 2 bases; nucleotides not matched to a gene: 4. Written as DNA, the CDR3 is TGTGCCAGCAGGGTAGCGGGGGTAAACACCGGGGAGCTGTTTTTT. Translated, it gives CASRVAGVNTGELFF. Based on the CDR3 plus reference TRBV5-4 and TRBJ2-2, the full variable domain is ETGVTQSPTHLIKTRGQQVTLRCSSQSGHNTVSWYQQALGQGPQFIFQYYREEENGRGNFPPRFSGLQFPNYSSELNVNALELDDSALYLCASRVAGVNTGELFFGEGSRLTVL.

The chain employs TRBV3-1 (or the pseudogene TRBV3-2) and TRBJ2-3; no clear D gene. V gave up 4 bases and J gave up 13 bases, with 6 bases separating them. The CDR3 is 9 amino acids. Germline V gives CDR1 LGHDT, CDR2 YNNKEL (reference sequence). DNA for the CDR3: TGTGCCAGCAGCCGGGCTGAGTATTTT. It specifies CASSRAEYF.

The J gene is TRBJ2-3, the V gene TRBV4-2, with 8 bases lining up with TRBD2. The germline V gene has CDR1 LGHNA and CDR2 YNFKEQ. This CDR3 has 17 amino acids. Trimming took 0 bases from V and 4 from J; bases not matched to a gene: 9. The CDR3 here is CASSQESAGGAADTQYF. CDR3 bases: TGTGCCAGCAGCCAAGAGTCGGCGGGGGGCGCGGCAGATACGCAGTATTTT.

The chain couples TRBV25-1 to TRBJ1-2; unclear D gene. CDR3 length: 12 amino acids. The V end was cut by 3 bases, the J end by 8 bases, with 10 bases between. Germline CDR1 is MGHDK and CDR2 is SYGVNS. CDR3 in DNA: TGTGCCAGCAGTGAGCCGGTCGGGGGCTACACCTTC. Its translation is CASSEPVGGYTF.

This clone is a singleton in its sample. This rearrangement joins TRBV19 to TRBJ1-3; D unclear. CDR1 is LNHDA, CDR2 SQIVND, per germline (reference sequence). The CDR3 consists of 14 residues. The CDR3 reads CVHDVGITGNTIYF. The DNA for the CDR3 is TGTGTGCATGACGTAGGGATAACTGGAAACACCATATATTTT.

This clone was picked up one time. J is TRBJ2-3 and V is TRBV7-9, with 9 bases aligning to TRBD2. CDR3 length: 15 residues. J gave up 0 bases and V 4 bases, and 2 bases lay outside the gene matches. The germline V gene has CDR1 SEHNR and CDR2 FQNEAQ (reference sequence). Written as DNA, the CDR3 is TGTGCCAGCAGCTCTAGCGGGGTTAGCACAGATACGCAGTATTTT. Protein sequence: CASSSSGVSTDTQYF.

The CDR3 region is CASSALSGRAGETQYF. CDR3 sequence (DNA): TGTGCCAGCAGTGCCTTGTCGGGGAGGGCTGGGGAGACCCAGTACTTC. The chain links TRBV6-1 to TRBJ2-5, with 7 bases identical to TRBD2. V was pared by 4 bases and J by 5 bases, with 13 bases of the junction left unmatched. The length of the CDR3 is 16 residues. Germline CDR1 and CDR2: MNHNS and SASEGT.

The J gene is TRBJ1-5, the V gene TRBV6-6; weak D call: TRBD1 (5 bases). Between the trimmed V and J ends, which lost 6 bases and 5 bases, there was a span of 14 bases. The germline gives CDR1 MNHNY, CDR2 SVGAGI (reference sequence). This CDR3 has 14 residues. The CDR3, as DNA: TGTGCCAGCAGCTCGGACACTGGAGATCAGCCCCAGCATTTT. It codes for CASSSDTGDQPQHF.